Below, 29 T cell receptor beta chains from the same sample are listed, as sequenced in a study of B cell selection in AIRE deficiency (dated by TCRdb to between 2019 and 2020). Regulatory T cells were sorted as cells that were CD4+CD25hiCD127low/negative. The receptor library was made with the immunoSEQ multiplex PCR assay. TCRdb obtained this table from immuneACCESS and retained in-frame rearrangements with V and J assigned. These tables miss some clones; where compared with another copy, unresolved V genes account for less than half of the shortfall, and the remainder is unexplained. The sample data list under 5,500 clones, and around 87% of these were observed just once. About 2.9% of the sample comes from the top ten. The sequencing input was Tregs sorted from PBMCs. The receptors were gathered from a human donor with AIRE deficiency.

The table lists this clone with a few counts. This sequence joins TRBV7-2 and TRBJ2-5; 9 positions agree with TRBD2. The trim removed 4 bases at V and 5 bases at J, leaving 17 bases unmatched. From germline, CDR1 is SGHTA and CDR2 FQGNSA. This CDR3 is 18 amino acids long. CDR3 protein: CASSSQPGTSFYMETQYF. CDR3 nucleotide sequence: TGTGCCAGCAGCTCACAGCCCGGGACTAGCTTTTATATGGAGACCCAGTACTTC.

The CDR3 nucleotides are TGTGCCAGCAGTGAGGACAGGAGCACAGATACGCAGTATTTT. This gives the protein CASSEDRSTDTQYF. The genes are TRBV2 and TRBJ2-3, with 7 bases fitting TRBD1. The length of the CDR3 is 14 residues. Trimming removed 3 bases from V and 0 bases from J; junction bases left unmatched: 0. CDR1 and CDR2 (germline): SNHLY, FYNNEI. Full variable domain (missing parts from reference TRBV2 and TRBJ2-3): EPEVTQTPSHQVTQMGQEVILRCVPISNHLYFYWYRQILGQKVEFLVSFYNNEISEKSEIFDDQFSVERPDGSNFTLKIRSTKLEDSAMYFCASSEDRSTDTQYFGPGTRLTVL.

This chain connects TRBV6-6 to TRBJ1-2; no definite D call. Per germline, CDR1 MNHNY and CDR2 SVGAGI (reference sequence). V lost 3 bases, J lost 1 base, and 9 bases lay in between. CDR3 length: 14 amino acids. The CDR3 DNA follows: TGTGCCAGCAGTTATTCTCAGATTAACTATGGCTACACCTTC. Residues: CASSYSQINYGYTF.

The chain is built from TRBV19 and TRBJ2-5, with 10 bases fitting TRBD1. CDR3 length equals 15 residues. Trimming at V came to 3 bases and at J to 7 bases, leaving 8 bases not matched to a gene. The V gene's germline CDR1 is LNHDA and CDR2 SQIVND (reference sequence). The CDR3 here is CASSIQTGGVGTQYF. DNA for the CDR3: TGTGCCAGTAGTATCCAGACAGGGGGCGTTGGGACCCAGTACTTC.

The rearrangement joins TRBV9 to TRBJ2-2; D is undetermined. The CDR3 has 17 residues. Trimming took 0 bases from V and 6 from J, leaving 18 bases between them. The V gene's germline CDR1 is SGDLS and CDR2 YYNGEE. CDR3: CASSVAVWGGVAGELFF. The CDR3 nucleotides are TGTGCCAGCAGCGTAGCTGTATGGGGTGGGGTCGCCGGGGAGCTGTTTTTT.

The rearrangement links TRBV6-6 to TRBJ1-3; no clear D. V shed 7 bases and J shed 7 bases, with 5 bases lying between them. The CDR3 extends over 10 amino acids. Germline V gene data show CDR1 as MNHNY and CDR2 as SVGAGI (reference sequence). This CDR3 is CASMGNTIYF. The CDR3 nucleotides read TGTGCCAGCATGGGTAACACCATATATTTT.

The CDR3 loop is CASSLDPGVAGYTF. Here the CDR3 DNA reads TGCGCCAGCAGCTTGGACCCCGGGGTTGCTGGCTACACCTTC. The chain employs TRBV5-1 and TRBJ1-2; D remains ambiguous. Germline CDR1 SGHRS, CDR2 YFSETQ. The CDR3 consists of 14 residues. V lost 0 bases, J lost 7 bases, and 13 bases lay in between.

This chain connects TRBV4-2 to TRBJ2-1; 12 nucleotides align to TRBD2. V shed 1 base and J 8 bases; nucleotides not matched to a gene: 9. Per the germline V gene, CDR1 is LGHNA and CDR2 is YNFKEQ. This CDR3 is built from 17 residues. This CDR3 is CASSQGPLAGGVYEQFF. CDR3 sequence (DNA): TGTGCCAGCAGCCAAGGGCCACTAGCGGGGGGTGTATATGAGCAGTTCTTC.

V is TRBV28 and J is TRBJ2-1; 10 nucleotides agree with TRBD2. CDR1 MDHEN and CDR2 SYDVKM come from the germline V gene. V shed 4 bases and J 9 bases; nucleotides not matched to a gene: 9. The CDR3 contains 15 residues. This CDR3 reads CASSSGSGGLGEQFF. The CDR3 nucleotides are TGTGCCAGCAGTTCAGGTAGCGGGGGGCTTGGTGAGCAGTTCTTC.

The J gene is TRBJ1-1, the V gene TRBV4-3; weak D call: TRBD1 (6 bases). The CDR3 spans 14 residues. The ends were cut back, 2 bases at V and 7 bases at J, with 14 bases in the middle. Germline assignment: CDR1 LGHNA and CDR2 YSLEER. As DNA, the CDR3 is TGCGCCAGCAGCCAATTGACAGGTGGGGGTGAAGCTTTCTTT. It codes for CASSQLTGGGEAFF.

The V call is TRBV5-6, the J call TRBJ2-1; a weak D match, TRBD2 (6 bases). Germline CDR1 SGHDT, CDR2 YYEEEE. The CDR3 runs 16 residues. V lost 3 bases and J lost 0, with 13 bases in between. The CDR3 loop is CASSSTLAASYNEQFF. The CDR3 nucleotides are TGTGCCAGCAGCTCGACTTTAGCGGCCTCCTACAATGAGCAGTTCTTC.

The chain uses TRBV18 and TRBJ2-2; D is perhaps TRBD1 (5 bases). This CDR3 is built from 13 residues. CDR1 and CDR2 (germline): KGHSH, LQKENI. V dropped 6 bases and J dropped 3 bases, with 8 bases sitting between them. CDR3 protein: CASSTAHTGELFF. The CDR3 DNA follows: TGTGCCAGCTCGACAGCTCACACCGGGGAGCTGTTTTTT.

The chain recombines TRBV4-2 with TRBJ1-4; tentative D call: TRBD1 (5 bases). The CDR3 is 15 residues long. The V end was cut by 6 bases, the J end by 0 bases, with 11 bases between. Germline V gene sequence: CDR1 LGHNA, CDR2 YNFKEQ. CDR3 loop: CASSKGGATNEKLFF. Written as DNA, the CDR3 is TGTGCCAGCAGTAAGGGAGGGGCAACTAATGAAAAACTGTTTTTT.

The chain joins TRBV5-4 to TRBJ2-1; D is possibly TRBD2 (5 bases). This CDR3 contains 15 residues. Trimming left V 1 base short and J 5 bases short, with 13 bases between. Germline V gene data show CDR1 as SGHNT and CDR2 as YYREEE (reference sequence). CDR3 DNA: TGTGCCAGCAGCTTGCCGCCAGCGGCAAACAATGAGCAGTTCTTC. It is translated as CASSLPPAANNEQFF.

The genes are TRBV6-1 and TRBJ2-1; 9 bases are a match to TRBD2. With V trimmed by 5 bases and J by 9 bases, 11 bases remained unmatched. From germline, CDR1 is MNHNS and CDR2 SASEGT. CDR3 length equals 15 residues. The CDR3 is CASSLRGGGAVEQFF. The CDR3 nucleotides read TGTGCCAGCAGTCTGAGGGGCGGGGGGGCCGTTGAGCAGTTCTTC.

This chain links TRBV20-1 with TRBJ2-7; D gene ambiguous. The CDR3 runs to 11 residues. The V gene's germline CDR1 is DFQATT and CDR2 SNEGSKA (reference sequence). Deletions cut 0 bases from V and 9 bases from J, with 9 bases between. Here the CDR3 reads CSARDGQGQYF. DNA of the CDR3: TGCAGTGCTAGAGATGGTCAAGGGCAGTACTTC.

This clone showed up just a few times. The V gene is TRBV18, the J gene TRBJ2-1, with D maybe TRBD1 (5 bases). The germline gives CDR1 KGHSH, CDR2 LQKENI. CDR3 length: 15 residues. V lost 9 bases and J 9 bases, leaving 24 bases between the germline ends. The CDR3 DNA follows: TGTGCCAGTTCCGACTGGGTCAGGGATGGCGGTGAGCAGTTCTTC. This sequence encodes CASSDWVRDGGEQFF.

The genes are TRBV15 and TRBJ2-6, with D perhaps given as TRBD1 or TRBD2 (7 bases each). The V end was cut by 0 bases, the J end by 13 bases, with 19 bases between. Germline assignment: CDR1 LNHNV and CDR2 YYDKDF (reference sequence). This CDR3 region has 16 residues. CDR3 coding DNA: TGTGCCACCAGCAGAGAATTAAACAGGGGAGCGGGAGTCCTGACTTTC. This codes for CATSRELNRGAGVLTF. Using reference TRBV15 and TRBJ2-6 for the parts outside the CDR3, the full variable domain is DAMVIQNPRYQVTQFGKPVTLSCSQTLNHNVMYWYQQKSSQAPKLLFHYYDKDFNNEADTPDNFQSRRPNTSFCFLDIRSPGLGDTAMYLCATSRELNRGAGVLTFGAGSRLTVL.

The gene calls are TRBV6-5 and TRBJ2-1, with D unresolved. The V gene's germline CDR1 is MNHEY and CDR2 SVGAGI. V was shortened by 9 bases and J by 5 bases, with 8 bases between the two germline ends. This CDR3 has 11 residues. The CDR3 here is CASRRHNEQFF. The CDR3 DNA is TGTGCCAGTAGGAGACACAATGAGCAGTTCTTC.

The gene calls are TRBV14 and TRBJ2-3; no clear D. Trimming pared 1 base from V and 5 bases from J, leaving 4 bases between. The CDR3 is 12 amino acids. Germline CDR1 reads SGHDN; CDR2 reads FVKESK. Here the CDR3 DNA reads TGTGCCAGCAGCCAAGTGAGAGATACGCAGTATTTT. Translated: CASSQVRDTQYF.

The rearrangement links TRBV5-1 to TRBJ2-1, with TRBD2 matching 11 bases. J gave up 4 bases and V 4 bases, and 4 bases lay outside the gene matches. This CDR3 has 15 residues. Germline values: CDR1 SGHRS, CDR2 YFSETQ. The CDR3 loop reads CASSSTSGGYNEQFF. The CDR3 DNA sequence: TGCGCCAGCAGCAGTACTAGCGGGGGTTACAATGAGCAGTTCTTC.

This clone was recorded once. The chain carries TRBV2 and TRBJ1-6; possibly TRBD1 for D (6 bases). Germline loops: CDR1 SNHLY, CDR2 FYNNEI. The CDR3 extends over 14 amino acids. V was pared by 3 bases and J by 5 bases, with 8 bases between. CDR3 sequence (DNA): TGTGCCAGCAGTGAGACAGGACATAATTCACCCCTCCACTTT. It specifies CASSETGHNSPLHF.

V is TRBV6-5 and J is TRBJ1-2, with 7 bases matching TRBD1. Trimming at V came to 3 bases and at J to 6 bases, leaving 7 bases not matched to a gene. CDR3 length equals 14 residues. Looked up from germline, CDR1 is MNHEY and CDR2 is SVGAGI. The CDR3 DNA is TGTGCCAGCAGTTATGACAGGGCGAGAGATGGCTACACCTTC. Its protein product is CASSYDRARDGYTF.

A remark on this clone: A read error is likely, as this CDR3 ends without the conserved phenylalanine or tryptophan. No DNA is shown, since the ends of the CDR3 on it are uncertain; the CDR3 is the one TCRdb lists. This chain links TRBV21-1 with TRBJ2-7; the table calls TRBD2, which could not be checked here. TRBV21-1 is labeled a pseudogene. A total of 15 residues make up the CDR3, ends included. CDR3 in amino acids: CASSTDLAGAYEQYL.

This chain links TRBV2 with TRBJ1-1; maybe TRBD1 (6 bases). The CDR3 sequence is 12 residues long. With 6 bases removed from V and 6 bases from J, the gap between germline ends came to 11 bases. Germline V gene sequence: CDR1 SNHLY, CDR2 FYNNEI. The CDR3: CASSKRTAEAFF. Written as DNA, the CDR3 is TGTGCCAGCAGCAAGAGGACAGCTGAAGCTTTCTTT.

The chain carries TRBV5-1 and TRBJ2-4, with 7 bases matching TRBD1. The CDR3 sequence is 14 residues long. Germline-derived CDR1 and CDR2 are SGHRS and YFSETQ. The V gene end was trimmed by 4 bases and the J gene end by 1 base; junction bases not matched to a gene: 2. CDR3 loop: CASSETGAKNIQYF. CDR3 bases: TGCGCCAGCAGCGAGACAGGGGCCAAAAACATTCAGTACTTC.

The CDR3 sequence: CASSRVPGQLYNEQFF. The CDR3 DNA reads as TGTGCCAGCTCCCGAGTACCGGGACAGCTCTACAATGAGCAGTTCTTC. The rearrangement joins TRBV18 to TRBJ2-1; 7 nucleotides line up with TRBD1. Per the germline V gene, CDR1 is KGHSH and CDR2 is LQKENI. CDR3 length equals 16 residues. Trimming removed 6 bases from V and 3 bases from J; junction bases left unmatched: 11.

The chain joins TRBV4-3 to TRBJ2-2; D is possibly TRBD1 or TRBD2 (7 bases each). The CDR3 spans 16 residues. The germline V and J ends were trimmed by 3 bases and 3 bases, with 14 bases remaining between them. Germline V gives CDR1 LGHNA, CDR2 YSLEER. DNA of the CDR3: TGCGCCAGCAGCCACCTACAGGGGAGGGACACCGGGGAGCTGTTTTTT. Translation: CASSHLQGRDTGELFF.

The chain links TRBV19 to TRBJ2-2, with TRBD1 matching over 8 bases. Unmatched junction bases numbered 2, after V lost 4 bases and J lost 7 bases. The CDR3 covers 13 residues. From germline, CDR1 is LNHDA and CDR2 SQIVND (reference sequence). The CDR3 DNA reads TGTGCCAGTAGTAAAGGACAGGGCGGGGAGCTGTTTTTT. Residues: CASSKGQGGELFF. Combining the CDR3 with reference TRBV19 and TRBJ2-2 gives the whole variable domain DGGITQSPKYLFRKEGQNVTLSCEQNLNHDAMYWYRQDPGQGLRLIYYSQIVNDFQKGDIAEGYSVSREKKESFPLTVTSAQKNPTAFYLCASSKGQGGELFFGEGSRLTVL.